This T cell receptor (beta chain) appears in the sequencing data of a study of blood T cell repertoires in COVID-19. The CDR3 sequence is 14 residues long. V gave up 5 bases and J gave up 1 base; unmatched junction bases: 3. Germline CDR1 reads KGHSH; CDR2 reads LQKENI. Original data processing: Estimation of nucleated cell counts was performed using reference gene primer amplification. Measured with immunoSEQ multiplex PCR; TCRdb has only the in-frame clones, and not every one. The V and J calls and the clone size are those of that table, but D and trimming were determined from the DNA. There are under 75,000 clones in the sample; roughly nine tenths occur only once, and around 2.5% lies in the top ten.

Sequencing was performed on peripheral blood. This chain connects TRBV18 to TRBJ1-1; 8 positions agree with TRBD1. The sequence came from a man aged 45-60 years with acute or convalescent COVID-19. The CDR3 here is CASSADRENTEAFF. The CDR3 DNA is TGTGCCAGCTCAGCGGACAGGGAGAACACTGAAGCTTTCTTT.